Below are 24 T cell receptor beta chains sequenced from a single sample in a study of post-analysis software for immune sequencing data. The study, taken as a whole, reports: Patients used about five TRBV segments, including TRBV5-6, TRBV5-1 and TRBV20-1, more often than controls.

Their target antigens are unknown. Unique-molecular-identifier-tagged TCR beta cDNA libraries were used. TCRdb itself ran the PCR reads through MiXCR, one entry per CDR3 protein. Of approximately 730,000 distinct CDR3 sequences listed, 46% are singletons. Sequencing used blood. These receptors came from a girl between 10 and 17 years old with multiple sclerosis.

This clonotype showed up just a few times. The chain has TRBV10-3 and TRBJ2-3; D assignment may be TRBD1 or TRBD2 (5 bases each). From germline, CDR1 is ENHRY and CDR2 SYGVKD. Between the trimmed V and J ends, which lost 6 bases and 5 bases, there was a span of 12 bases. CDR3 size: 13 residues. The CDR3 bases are TGTGCCATCAGCCGGGACGATATAGATACGCAGTATTTT. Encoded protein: CAISRDDIDTQYF.

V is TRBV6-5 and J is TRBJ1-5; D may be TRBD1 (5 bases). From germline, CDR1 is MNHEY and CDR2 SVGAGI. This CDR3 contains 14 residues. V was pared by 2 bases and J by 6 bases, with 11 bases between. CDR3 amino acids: CASSYQGTSQPQHF. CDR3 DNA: TGTGCCAGCAGTTACCAGGGAACCTCTCAGCCCCAGCATTTT.

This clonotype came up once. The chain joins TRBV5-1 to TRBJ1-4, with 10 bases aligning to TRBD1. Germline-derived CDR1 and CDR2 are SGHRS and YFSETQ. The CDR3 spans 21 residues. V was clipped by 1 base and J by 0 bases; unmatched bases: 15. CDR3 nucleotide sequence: TGCGCCAGCAGCTTGCACCCCCGACAGGGGGCGAGAACTGCAACTAATGAAAAACTGTTTTTT. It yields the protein CASSLHPRQGARTATNEKLFF.

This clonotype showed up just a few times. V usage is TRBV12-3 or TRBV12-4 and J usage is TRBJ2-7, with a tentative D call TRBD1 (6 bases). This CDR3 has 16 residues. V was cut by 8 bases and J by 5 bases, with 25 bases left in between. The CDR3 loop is CASSRSPGTIFDEQYF. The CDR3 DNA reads TGTGCCAGCTCCCGGAGCCCCGGGACAATATTTGACGAGCAGTACTTC.

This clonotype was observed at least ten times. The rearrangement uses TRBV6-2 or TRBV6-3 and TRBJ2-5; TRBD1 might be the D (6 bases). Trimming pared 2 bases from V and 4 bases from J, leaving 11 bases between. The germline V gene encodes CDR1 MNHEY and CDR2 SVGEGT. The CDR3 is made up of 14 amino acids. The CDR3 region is CASSYLTGPETQYF. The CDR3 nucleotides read TGTGCCAGCAGTTACCTCACAGGGCCAGAGACCCAGTACTTC.

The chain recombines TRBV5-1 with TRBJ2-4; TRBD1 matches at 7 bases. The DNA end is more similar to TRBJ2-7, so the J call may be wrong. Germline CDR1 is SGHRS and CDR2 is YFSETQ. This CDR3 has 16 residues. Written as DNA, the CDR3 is TGCGCCAGCAGCTTGGCGAGGACAGGAATATTCTACGAGCAGTACTTC. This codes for CASSLARTGIFYEQYF.

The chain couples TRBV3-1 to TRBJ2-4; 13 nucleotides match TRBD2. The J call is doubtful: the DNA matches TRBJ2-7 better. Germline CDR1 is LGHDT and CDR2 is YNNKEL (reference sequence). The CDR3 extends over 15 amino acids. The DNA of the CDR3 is TGTGCCAGCAGCCATGGGACTAGCGGGATCGACGAGCAGTACTTC. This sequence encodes CASSHGTSGIDEQYF.

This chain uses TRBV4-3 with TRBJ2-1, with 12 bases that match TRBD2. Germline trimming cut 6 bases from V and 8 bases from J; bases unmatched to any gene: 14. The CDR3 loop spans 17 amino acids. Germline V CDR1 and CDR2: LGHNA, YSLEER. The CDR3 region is CASRRGHRTSGIDEQFF. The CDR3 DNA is TGCGCCAGCAGACGGGGGCATCGGACTAGCGGGATCGATGAGCAGTTCTTC.

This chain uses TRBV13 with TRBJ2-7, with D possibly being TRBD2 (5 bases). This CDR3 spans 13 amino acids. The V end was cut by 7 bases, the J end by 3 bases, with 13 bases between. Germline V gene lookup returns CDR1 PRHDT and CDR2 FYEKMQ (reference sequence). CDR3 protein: CASKVWGDYEQYF. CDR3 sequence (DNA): TGTGCCAGCAAGGTATGGGGAGACTACGAGCAGTACTTC.

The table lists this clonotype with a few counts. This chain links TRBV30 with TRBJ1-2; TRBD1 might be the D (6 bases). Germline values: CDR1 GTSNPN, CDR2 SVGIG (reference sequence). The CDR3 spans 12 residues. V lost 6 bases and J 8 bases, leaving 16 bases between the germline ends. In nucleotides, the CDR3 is TGTGCCTGTCACGCCGGGGGGCGAGGCTACACCTTC. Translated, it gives CACHAGGRGYTF.

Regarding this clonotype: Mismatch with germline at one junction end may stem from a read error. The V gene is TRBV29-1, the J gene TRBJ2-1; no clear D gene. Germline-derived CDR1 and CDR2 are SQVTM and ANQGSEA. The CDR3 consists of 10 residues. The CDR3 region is CGVGRNEQFF. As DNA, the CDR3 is TGCGGCGTTGGAAGAAATGAGCAGTTCTTC.

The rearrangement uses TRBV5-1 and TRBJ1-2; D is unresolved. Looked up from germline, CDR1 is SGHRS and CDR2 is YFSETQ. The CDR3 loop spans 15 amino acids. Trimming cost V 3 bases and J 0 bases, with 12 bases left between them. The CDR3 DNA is TGCGCCAGCAGCTCAATGGTAGCAGCTAACTATGGCTACACCTTC. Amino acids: CASSSMVAANYGYTF. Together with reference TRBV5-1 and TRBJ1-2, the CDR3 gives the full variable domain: KAGVTQTPRYLIKTRGQQVTLSCSPISGHRSVSWYQQTPGQGLQFLFEYFSETQRNKGNFPGRFSGRQFSNSRSEMNVSTLELGDSALYLCASSSMVAANYGYTFGSGTRLTVV.

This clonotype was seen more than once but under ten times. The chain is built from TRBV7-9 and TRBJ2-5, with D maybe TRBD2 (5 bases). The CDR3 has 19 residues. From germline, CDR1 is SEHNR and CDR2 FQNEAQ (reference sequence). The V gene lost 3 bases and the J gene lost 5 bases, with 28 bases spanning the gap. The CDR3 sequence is CASSFGRGSGLPPEETQYF. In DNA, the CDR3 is TGTGCCAGCAGCTTCGGAAGAGGGTCCGGGCTCCCTCCGGAGGAGACCCAGTACTTC.

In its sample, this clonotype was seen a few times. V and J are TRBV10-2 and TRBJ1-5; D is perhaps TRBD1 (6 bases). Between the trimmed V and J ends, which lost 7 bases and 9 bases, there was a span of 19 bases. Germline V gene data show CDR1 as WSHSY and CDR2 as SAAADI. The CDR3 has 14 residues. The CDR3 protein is CASKRQEGRAPQHF. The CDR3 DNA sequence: TGCGCCAGCAAGAGACAGGAGGGGAGAGCGCCCCAGCATTTT.

The CDR3 DNA sequence: TGTGCCAGCAGTAAACAGGGATCCGTGGGGGAGACCCAGTACTTC. It codes for CASSKQGSVGETQYF. The V and J genes are TRBV6-5 and TRBJ2-7, with a weak D call TRBD1 (6 bases). The J call may be faulty, since TRBJ2-5 better matches the DNA end. The CDR3 length is 15 residues. CDR1 and CDR2 from the germline V gene are MNHEY and SVGAGI.

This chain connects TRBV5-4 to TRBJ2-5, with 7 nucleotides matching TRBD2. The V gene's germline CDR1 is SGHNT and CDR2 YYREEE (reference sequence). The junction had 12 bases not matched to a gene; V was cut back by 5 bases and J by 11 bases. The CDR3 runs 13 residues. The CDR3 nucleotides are TGTGCCAGCAGTCCGACTAGCACGGGGGAGCAGTACTTC. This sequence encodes CASSPTSTGEQYF.

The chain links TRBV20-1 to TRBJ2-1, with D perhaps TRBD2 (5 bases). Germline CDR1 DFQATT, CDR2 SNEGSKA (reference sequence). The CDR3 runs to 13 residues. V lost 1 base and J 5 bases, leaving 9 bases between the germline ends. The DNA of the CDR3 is TGCAGTGCTAGAGCCAGCGGCCACAATGAGCAGTTCTTC. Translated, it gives CSARASGHNEQFF.

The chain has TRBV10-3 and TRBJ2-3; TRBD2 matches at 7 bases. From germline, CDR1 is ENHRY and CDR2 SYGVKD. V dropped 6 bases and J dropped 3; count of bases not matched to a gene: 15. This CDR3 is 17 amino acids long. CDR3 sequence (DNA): TGTGCCATCAGAACTCGGGAACTAGCGACAAATACAGATACGCAGTATTTT. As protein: CAIRTRELATNTDTQYF.

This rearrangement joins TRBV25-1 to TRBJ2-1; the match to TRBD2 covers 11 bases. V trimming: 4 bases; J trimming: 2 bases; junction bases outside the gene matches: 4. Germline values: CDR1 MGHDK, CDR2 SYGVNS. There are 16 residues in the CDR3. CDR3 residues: CASSALAGGPYNEQFF. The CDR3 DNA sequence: TGTGCCAGCAGTGCCTTAGCGGGAGGGCCCTACAATGAGCAGTTCTTC.

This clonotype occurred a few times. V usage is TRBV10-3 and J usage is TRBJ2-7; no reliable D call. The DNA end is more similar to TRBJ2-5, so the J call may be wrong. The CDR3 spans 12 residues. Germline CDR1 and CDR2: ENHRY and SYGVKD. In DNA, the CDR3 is TGTGCCATCAGTGAGTCTATGGAGACCCAGTACTTC. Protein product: CAISESMETQYF.

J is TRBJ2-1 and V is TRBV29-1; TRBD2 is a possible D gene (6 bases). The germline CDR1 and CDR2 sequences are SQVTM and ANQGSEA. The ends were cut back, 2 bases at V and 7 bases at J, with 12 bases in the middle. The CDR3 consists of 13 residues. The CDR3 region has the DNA TGCAGCGTTGAATCCGGAGGGCGGAATGAGCAGTTCTTC. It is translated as CSVESGGRNEQFF.

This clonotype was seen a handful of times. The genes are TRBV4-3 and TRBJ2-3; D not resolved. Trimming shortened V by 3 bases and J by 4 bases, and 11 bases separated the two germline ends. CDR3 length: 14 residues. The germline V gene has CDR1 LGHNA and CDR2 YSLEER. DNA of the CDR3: TGCGCCAGCAGCCACGATCAGGCCGCAGATACGCAGTATTTT. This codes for CASSHDQAADTQYF.

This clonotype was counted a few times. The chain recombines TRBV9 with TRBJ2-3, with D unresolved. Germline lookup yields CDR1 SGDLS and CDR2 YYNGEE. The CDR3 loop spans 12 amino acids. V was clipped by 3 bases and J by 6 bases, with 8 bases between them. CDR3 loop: CASSADGDTQYF. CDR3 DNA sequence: TGTGCCAGCAGCGCCGACGGGGATACGCAGTATTTT.

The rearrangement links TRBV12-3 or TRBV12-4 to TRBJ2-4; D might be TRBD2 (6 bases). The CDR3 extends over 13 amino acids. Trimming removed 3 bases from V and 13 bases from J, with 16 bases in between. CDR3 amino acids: CASSFVTPREQYF. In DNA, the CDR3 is TGTGCCAGCAGTTTTGTGACTCCCCGGGAGCAGTACTTC.